This paragraph covers one TCR beta chain sequence. This receptor's antigen is unknown. No much larger clone exists at a distance of one base, and base qualities are not known. Collaborating institutions collected whole blood in K2EDTA tubes following their own protocols. Collaborator samples were shipped for TCRbeta analysis as frozen whole blood, isolated PBMCs, or DNA extracted from either sample type. This sample is drawn from a study of blood T cell repertoires in COVID-19 (TCRdb year 2020). Notes on the research overall: Samples covering the acute and convalescent phases of COVID-19 were provided by collaborators in the United States, Italy and Spain. The material from the prospective study consisted of cDNA or gDNA derived from T cells, B-cell-depleted T cells, or PBMCs. The dataset comprised deeply sampled blood TCRbeta repertoires from subjects exposed to, actively infected with, or recovered from COVID-19. The repertoires were released in a freely available public database intended as a resource for research on the immune response to SARS-CoV-2. Samples came from the ongoing ImmuneRACE study (first 160 participants) plus 1,254 subjects from 6 global collaborators. A de-identified subject ID, COVID-19 status, age in years and sex were almost always included in the sample metadata. HLA class I and class II types, where available, came from metadata supplied by the sample provider rather than from assay-based typing. The investigation overall reported the following: Clinical and demographic metadata were provided uncurated, with the amount varying by source and participant.

CDR1 SGHDT and CDR2 YYEEEE were looked up in the germline V gene. The CDR3 runs 13 amino acids, cysteine and phenylalanine included. CDR3 DNA only is kept here, 39 bases in frame from base 1. Trimming leaves V shorter by 1 base and J shorter by 8 bases, with the junction holding 3 bases beyond the gene matches. TCRbeta CDR3 regions were amplified from genomic DNA by means of the immunoSEQ Assay, a bias-controlled multiplex PCR. The paper's processing steps were these. The number of nucleated cells in each sample was estimated from the amplification of reference gene primers within the assay. To quantify the absolute abundance of each unique TCRbeta CDR3 rearrangement, sequence reads were collapsed and filtered. For each sample, productive Simpson clonality was calculated as the square root of Simpson's diversity index across productive rearrangements. TCRdb provides this immuneACCESS table in a form limited to in-frame rearrangements. Some clones are lacking; in checked studies, under half of them reflect an unresolved V gene, and why the rest are absent is not known. The V and J calls and clone size are taken from that table; D and trimming were inferred from the DNA. The sample table holds over 35,000 clones, of which around 85% were seen once. The ten most abundant clones make up about 9.3% of the sample.

The material sequenced was peripheral blood. Here the chain combines TRBV5-6 and TRBJ2-1; 7 bases in the middle match TRBD2. This TCR was sampled from a human donor in a cohort sampled during active COVID-19. The sequenced DNA: TGTGCCAGCAGCTTGATCCTAGCGGATGAGCAGTTCTTC. This is translated as CASSLILADEQFF. Here the CDR3 is joined to the reference TRBV5-6 and TRBJ2-1 genes, and the full variable domain is: DAGVTQSPTHLIKTRGQQVTLRCSPKSGHDTVSWYQQALGQGPQFIFQYYEEEERQRGNFPDRFSGHQFPNYSSELNVNALLLGDSALYLCASSLILADEQFFGPGTRLTVL.